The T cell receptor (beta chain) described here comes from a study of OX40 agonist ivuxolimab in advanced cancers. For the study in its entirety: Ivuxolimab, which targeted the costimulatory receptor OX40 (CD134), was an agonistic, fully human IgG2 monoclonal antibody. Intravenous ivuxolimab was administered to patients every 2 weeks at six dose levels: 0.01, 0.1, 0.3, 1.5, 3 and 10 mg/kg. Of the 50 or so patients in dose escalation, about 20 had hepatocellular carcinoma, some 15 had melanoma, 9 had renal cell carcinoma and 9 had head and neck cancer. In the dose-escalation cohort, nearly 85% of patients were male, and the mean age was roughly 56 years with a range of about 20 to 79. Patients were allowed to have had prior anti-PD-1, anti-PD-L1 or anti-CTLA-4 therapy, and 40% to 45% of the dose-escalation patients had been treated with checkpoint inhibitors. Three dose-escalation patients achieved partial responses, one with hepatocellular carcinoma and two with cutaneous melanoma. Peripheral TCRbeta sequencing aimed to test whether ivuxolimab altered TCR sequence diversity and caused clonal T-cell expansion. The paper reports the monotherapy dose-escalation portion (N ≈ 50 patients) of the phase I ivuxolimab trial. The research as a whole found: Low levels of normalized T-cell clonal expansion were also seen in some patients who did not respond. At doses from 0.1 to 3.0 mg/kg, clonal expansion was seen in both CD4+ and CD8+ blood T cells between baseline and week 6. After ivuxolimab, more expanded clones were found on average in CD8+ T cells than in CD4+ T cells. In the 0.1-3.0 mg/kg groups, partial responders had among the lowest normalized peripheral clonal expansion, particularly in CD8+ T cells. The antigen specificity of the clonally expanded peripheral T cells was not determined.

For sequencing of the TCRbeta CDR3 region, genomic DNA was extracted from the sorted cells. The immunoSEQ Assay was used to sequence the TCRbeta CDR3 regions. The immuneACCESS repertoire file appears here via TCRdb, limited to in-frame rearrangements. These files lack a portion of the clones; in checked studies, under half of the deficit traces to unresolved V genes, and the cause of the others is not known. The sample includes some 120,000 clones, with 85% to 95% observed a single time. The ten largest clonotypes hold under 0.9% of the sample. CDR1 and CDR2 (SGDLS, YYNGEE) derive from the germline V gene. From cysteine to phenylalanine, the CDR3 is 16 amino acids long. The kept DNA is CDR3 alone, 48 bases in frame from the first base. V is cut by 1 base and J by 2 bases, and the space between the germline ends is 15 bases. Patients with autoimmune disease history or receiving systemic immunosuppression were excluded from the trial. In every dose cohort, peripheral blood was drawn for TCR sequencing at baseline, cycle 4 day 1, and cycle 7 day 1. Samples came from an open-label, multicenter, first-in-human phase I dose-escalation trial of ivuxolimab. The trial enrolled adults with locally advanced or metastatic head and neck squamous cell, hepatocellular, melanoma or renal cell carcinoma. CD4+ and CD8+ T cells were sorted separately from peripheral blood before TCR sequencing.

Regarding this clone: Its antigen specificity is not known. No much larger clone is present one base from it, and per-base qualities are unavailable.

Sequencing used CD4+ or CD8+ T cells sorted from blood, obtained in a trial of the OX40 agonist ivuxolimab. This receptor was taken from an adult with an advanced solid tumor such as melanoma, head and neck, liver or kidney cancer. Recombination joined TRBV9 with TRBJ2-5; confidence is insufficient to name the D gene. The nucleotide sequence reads TGTGCCAGCAGCGTAAGCCAACTCGAGCCTCAAGAGACCCAGTACTTC. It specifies CASSVSQLEPQETQYF.